This is a list of T cell receptor beta chains from one sample in a study of cytomegalovirus exposure and HLA in healthy donors. The assay was immunoSEQ multiplex PCR, and TCRdb's table has in-frame clones only and misses some. Among about 160,000 clones listed, about 81% were seen once. Sequences were obtained from PBMCs. These receptor sequences come from a woman aged 18-29 years in good health and CMV-seronegative. Both conserved end residues are part of each CDR3. D genes are given only for firm matches. A row's size may be missing; if present it is once, few, many or a size class.

D gene	J gene	V gene	clone size	CDR3 protein	CDR3 DNA
NA	TRBJ2-5	TRBV19	NA	CASSMRFKETQYF	TGTGCCAGTAGTATGAGATTTAAAGAGACCCAGTACTTC
TRBD1	TRBJ2-7	TRBV25-1	NA	CASSDTGQGAHEQYF	TGTGCCAGCAGTGATACGGGACAGGGGGCTCACGAGCAGTACTTC
NA	TRBJ1-2	TRBV27	NA	CASYGHQGYGYTF	TGTGCCAGCTACGGACATCAGGGCTATGGCTACACCTTC
NA	TRBJ1-3	TRBV18	NA	CASSSMQTDIHSGNTIYF	TGTGCCAGCTCATCAATGCAGACAGACATACACTCTGGAAACACCATATATTTT
NA	TRBJ1-3	TRBV5-1	NA	CASSWGDRSGNTIYF	TGCGCCAGCAGCTGGGGGGACCGCTCTGGAAACACCATATATTTT
NA	TRBJ1-2	TRBV19	NA	CASTSTPANYGYTF	TGTGCCAGTACTTCGACACCCGCAAACTATGGCTACACCTTC
NA	TRBJ2-3	TRBV27	NA	CASSLSRRLSSGSSTDTQYF	TGTGCCAGCAGTTTATCCCGCCGCCTTTCATCAGGGTCTAGCACAGATACGCAGTATTTT
NA	TRBJ1-2	TRBV28	once	CASSPGWTTYGYTF	TGTGCCAGCAGTCCAGGGTGGACTACCTATGGCTACACCTTC
TRBD1	TRBJ1-2	TRBV7-9	few	CSSSGTDYGYTF	TGTTCCAGCAGCGGGACAGACTATGGCTACACCTTC
TRBD1	TRBJ1-5	TRBV5-1	NA	CASSSTGDQPQHF	TGCGCCAGCAGTTCGACAGGGGACCAGCCCCAGCATTTT
TRBD2	TRBJ2-1	TRBV5-8	NA	CASSFYPSGAVEGEQFF	TGTGCCAGCAGCTTTTATCCTAGCGGGGCGGTTGAGGGGGAGCAGTTCTTC
TRBD2	TRBJ2-5	TRBV7-6	NA	CASSLVLTSGTKETQYF	TGTGCCAGCAGCTTAGTCCTTACTAGCGGGACCAAAGAGACCCAGTACTTC
TRBD2	TRBJ2-1	TRBV6-5	few	CASSAGTMAYNEQFF	TGTGCCAGCAGTGCCGGGACTATGGCATACAATGAGCAGTTCTTC
NA	TRBJ2-5	TRBV5-1	few	CASSFAETQYF	TGCGCCAGCAGCTTTGCGGAGACCCAGTACTTC
NA	TRBJ1-1	TRBV18	NA	CASSPPRQNTEAFF	TGTGCCAGCTCACCACCGAGGCAGAACACTGAAGCTTTCTTT
TRBD1	TRBJ1-1	TRBV25-1	NA	CASRTGSNTEAFF	TGTGCCAGCAGGACAGGGTCGAACACTGAAGCTTTCTTT
NA	TRBJ1-6	TRBV7-2	NA	CASSLVGLYNSPLHF	TGTGCCAGCAGCTTAGTCGGTCTCTATAATTCACCCCTCCACTTT
NA	TRBJ2-5	TRBV5-1	NA	CASSLAGEQYF	TGCGCCAGCAGCCTGGCGGGTGAGCAGTACTTC
TRBD1	TRBJ2-1	TRBV5-1	NA	CASSAPTGCVIEQFF	TGCGCCAGCAGCGCTCCGACAGGGTGTGTGATAGAGCAGTTCTTC
NA	TRBJ1-5	TRBV28	NA	CASSPEAGLANQPQHF	TGTGCCAGCAGCCCCGAGGCGGGACTGGCAAATCAGCCCCAGCATTTT
NA	TRBJ1-5	TRBV7-8	NA	CASSLDYGGGQPQHF	TGTGCCAGCAGCTTAGATTATGGCGGTGGTCAGCCCCAGCATTTT
TRBD1	TRBJ1-1	TRBV2	NA	CASRLTGVNTEAFF	TGTGCCAGCAGATTGACAGGGGTGAACACTGAAGCTTTCTTT
NA	TRBJ2-2	TRBV5-1	NA	CASSATELNTGELFF	TGCGCCAGCAGCGCAACCGAACTGAACACCGGGGAGCTGTTTTTT
TRBD1	TRBJ2-7	TRBV18	NA	CASSHRGQGGYGQYF	TGTGCCAGCTCCCACCGAGGACAGGGAGGCTACGGGCAGTACTTC
NA	TRBJ1-2	TRBV27	NA	CASSPYRARRDGYTF	TGTGCCAGCAGTCCTTACAGGGCGAGGAGAGATGGCTACACCTTC
NA	TRBJ1-2	TRBV28	NA	CASSFGFAYTF	TGTGCCAGCAGTTTCGGTTTCGCCTACACCTTC
TRBD1	TRBJ1-2	TRBV7-8	NA	CASSLSTGGAYGYTF	TGTGCCAGCAGCTTATCGACAGGGGGTGCATATGGCTACACCTTC
NA	TRBJ1-3	TRBV6-1	NA	CASSATGYSGNTIYF	TGTGCCAGCAGTGCGACTGGATATTCTGGAAACACCATATATTTT
TRBD1	TRBJ1-1	TRBV5-4	once	CASSQRQGKNTEAFF	TGTGCCAGCAGCCAACGACAGGGGAAGAACACTGAAGCTTTCTTT
TRBD1	TRBJ2-1	TRBV9	NA	CASSSPGQGAYNEQFF	TGTGCCAGCAGCTCACCGGGACAGGGGGCCTACAATGAGCAGTTCTTC
TRBD2	TRBJ2-7	TRBV7-2	NA	CASTRHLSGGTSYEQYF	TGTGCCAGCACCCGCCACCTGTCCGGGGGGACCTCCTACGAGCAGTACTTC
TRBD1	TRBJ2-2	TRBV11-3	NA	CASSKGQGNTGELFF	TGTGCCAGCAGCAAAGGACAGGGGAACACCGGGGAGCTGTTTTTT
NA	TRBJ1-5	TRBV28	NA	CASSFDKQPQHF	TGTGCCAGCAGTTTTGACAAGCAGCCCCAGCATTTT
NA	TRBJ2-7	TRBV10-3	NA	CAISEFRGHRSYEQYF	TGTGCCATCAGTGAGTTTAGGGGCCACCGCTCCTACGAGCAGTACTTC
NA	TRBJ1-2	TRBV6-5	NA	CASSLWAGNGYTF	TGTGCCAGCAGTTTATGGGCAGGGAATGGCTACACCTTC
NA	TRBJ1-4	TRBV11-2	NA	CASSFGREKLFF	TGTGCCAGCAGCTTCGGGAGAGAAAAACTGTTTTTT
NA	TRBJ1-5	TRBV6-4	once	CASSDRVGSQPQHF	TGTGCCAGCAGTGACAGGGTGGGGAGTCAGCCCCAGCATTTT
TRBD1	TRBJ1-5	TRBV19	NA	CASSILFSGQGRQPQHF	TGTGCCAGTAGTATTCTTTTCTCCGGACAGGGTCGTCAGCCCCAGCATTTT
TRBD1	TRBJ2-3	TRBV18	NA	CASSRQGSTDTQYF	TGTGCCAGCTCACGACAGGGAAGCACAGATACGCAGTATTTT
TRBD1	TRBJ1-4	TRBV4-1	NA	CASSHSDRGVEKLFF	TGCGCCAGCAGCCACTCAGACAGGGGGGTAGAAAAACTGTTTTTT
TRBD1	TRBJ2-3	TRBV4-2	NA	CASSRDRGQDTQYF	TGTGCCAGCAGCCGGGACAGGGGCCAAGATACGCAGTATTTT
NA	TRBJ2-2	TRBV6-1	NA	CASIGVNTGELFF	TGTGCCAGCATAGGGGTGAACACCGGGGAGCTGTTTTTT
TRBD1	TRBJ2-5	TRBV5-6	NA	CASSSTGAETQYF	TGTGCCAGCAGCTCGACAGGGGCAGAGACCCAGTACTTC
NA	TRBJ2-7	TRBV18	NA	CASSPLGDSYEQYF	TGTGCCAGCTCACCCCTCGGGGACTCCTACGAGCAGTACTTC
TRBD1	TRBJ1-4	TRBV18	NA	CASSPGQGSNEKLFF	TGTGCCAGCTCGCCCGGACAGGGGAGTAATGAAAAACTGTTTTTT